The next 12 T cell receptor beta chains were all read from a single sample in a study of blood T cells in healthy people across ages. Using a J-beta primer mix together with a sample-barcoded 5' primer, a second PCR was run for roughly 7 to 11 cycles. TCRdb processed the 5' RACE reads anew with MiXCR; each CDR3 protein has one entry. This sample has 780,000 or so distinct CDR3 sequences, with 25% found just once. This sample was shared with a second study, whose subject was T cells of mothers and their children.

The sample was blood. The receptors come from a boy aged 5-17 years in good health.

The gene calls are TRBV20-1 and TRBJ2-5, with 8 bases aligning to TRBD1. The CDR3 runs 14 residues. CDR1 is DFQATT, CDR2 SNEGSKA, per germline (reference sequence). V trimming: 5 bases; J trimming: 4 bases; junction bases outside the gene matches: 9. The CDR3 nucleotides are TGCAGTGCTCACCCGGGACAGGTGGGAGAGACCCAGTACTTC. This sequence encodes CSAHPGQVGETQYF.

The chain employs TRBV7-9 and TRBJ1-2, with D possibly TRBD1 on 5 matching bases. The CDR3 has 15 residues. Germline assignment: CDR1 SEHNR and CDR2 FQNEAQ (reference sequence). Trimming took 7 bases from V and 2 from J, leaving 17 bases between them. This CDR3 is CASTRDLGSNYGYTF. CDR3 DNA: TGTGCCAGCACCAGGGATTTAGGTTCGAACTATGGCTACACCTTC. Together with reference TRBV7-9 and TRBJ1-2, the CDR3 gives the full variable domain: DTGVSQNPRHKITKRGQNVTFRCDPISEHNRLYWYRQTLGQGPEFLTYFQNEAQLEKSRLLSDRFSAERPKGSFSTLEIQRTEQGDSAMYLCASTRDLGSNYGYTFGSGTRLTVV.

This clonotype has a handful of counts. The chain links TRBV20-1 to TRBJ2-4; D not resolved. Germline CDR1 DFQATT, CDR2 SNEGSKA (reference sequence). The CDR3 runs 10 residues. Trimming stripped 6 bases from V and 9 bases from J, with 9 bases between. For the CDR3, the DNA is TGCAGTGCCTATACGGGCATTCAGTACTTC. Amino acid sequence: CSAYTGIQYF.

The CDR3 reads CSANPGGVSETQYF. As DNA, the CDR3 is TGCAGCGCTAATCCGGGAGGGGTTTCAGAGACCCAGTACTTC. The chain joins TRBV29-1 to TRBJ2-5; 8 bases agree with TRBD2. The V gene's germline CDR1 is SQVTM and CDR2 ANQGSEA. The CDR3 is made up of 14 amino acids. Germline trimming cut 7 bases from V and 4 bases from J; bases unmatched to any gene: 11.

This clonotype was counted ten times or more. This chain uses TRBV20-1 with TRBJ2-7; 11 nucleotides line up with TRBD2. There are 13 residues in the CDR3. Germline loops: CDR1 DFQATT, CDR2 SNEGSKA (reference sequence). V dropped 5 bases and J dropped 1; count of bases not matched to a gene: 1. CDR3 bases: TGCAGTGCTCGACTAGCGGGGTCCTACGAGCAGTACTTC. Translating it yields CSARLAGSYEQYF.

This clonotype was seen a handful of times. The rearrangement uses TRBV29-1 and TRBJ1-4; D call uncertain. The ends were cut back, 2 bases at V and 4 bases at J, with 11 bases in the middle. This CDR3 has 14 residues. Germline CDR1 SQVTM, CDR2 ANQGSEA. In DNA, the CDR3 is TGCAGCGTTGAATGGAGCGAGTTTAATGAAAAACTGTTTTTT. It specifies CSVEWSEFNEKLFF.

The CDR3 coding sequence is TGTGCCAGCAGTTCCCCCGGACAGGTATGGGGTATGTACTTC. This codes for CASSSPGQVWGMYF. The chain links TRBV12-3 or TRBV12-4 to TRBJ2-5; 7 positions agree with TRBD1. This CDR3 is 14 amino acids long. Trimming cost V 4 bases and J 13 bases; bases outside gene matches: 15.

This clonotype was seen more than once but under ten times. V gene TRBV5-1 combines with J gene TRBJ2-7, with a tentative D call TRBD1 (6 bases). The CDR3 has 16 amino acids. Germline V gene data show CDR1 as SGHRS and CDR2 as YFSETQ. Trimming took off 0 bases at V and 0 bases at J, with 13 bases between the two ends. The CDR3 is CASSLEGQYDSYEQYF. The CDR3 DNA reads as TGCGCCAGCAGCTTGGAAGGACAGTACGACTCCTACGAGCAGTACTTC.

The chain couples TRBV14 to TRBJ2-6, with TRBD1 identical over 8 bases. There are 19 residues in the CDR3. J was trimmed by 0 bases and V by 4 bases; bases with no gene match: 11. The germline gives CDR1 SGHDN, CDR2 FVKESK. The CDR3 reads CASSRTDRGHYSGANVLTF. For the CDR3, the DNA is TGTGCCAGCAGCCGGACAGACAGGGGACATTACTCTGGGGCCAACGTCCTGACTTTC.

The chain recombines TRBV7-9 with TRBJ2-5, with D perhaps TRBD2 (5 bases). Matching the DNA end better, TRBJ2-1 makes the J call doubtful. This CDR3 has 13 amino acids. CDR1 and CDR2 from the germline V gene are SEHNR and FQNEAQ (reference sequence). CDR3 amino acids: CASSWYEGYEQFF. In DNA, the CDR3 is TGTGCCAGCAGCTGGTACGAGGGATATGAGCAGTTCTTC.

This clonotype was recorded a few times. The chain uses TRBV28 and TRBJ2-1; the D call may be TRBD1 or TRBD2 (5 bases each). V lost 7 bases, J lost 8 bases, and 18 bases lay in between. Germline V gene sequence: CDR1 MDHEN, CDR2 SYDVKM. CDR3 size: 14 residues. The CDR3 DNA sequence: TGTGCCAGCAACCCCCGGGGCAGGGTCTATGAGCAGTTCTTC. This sequence encodes CASNPRGRVYEQFF.

This clonotype was seen more than once but under ten times. The CDR3 DNA reads TGTGCCAGCAGTGATGGCGGAGCTAGCACAGATACGCAGTATTTT. Encoded protein: CASSDGGASTDTQYF. The genes are TRBV6-4 and TRBJ2-3, with D unresolved. CDR1 is MRHNA, CDR2 SNTAGT, per germline. The CDR3 spans 15 residues. The V gene lost 3 bases and the J gene lost 0 bases, with 10 bases spanning the gap.